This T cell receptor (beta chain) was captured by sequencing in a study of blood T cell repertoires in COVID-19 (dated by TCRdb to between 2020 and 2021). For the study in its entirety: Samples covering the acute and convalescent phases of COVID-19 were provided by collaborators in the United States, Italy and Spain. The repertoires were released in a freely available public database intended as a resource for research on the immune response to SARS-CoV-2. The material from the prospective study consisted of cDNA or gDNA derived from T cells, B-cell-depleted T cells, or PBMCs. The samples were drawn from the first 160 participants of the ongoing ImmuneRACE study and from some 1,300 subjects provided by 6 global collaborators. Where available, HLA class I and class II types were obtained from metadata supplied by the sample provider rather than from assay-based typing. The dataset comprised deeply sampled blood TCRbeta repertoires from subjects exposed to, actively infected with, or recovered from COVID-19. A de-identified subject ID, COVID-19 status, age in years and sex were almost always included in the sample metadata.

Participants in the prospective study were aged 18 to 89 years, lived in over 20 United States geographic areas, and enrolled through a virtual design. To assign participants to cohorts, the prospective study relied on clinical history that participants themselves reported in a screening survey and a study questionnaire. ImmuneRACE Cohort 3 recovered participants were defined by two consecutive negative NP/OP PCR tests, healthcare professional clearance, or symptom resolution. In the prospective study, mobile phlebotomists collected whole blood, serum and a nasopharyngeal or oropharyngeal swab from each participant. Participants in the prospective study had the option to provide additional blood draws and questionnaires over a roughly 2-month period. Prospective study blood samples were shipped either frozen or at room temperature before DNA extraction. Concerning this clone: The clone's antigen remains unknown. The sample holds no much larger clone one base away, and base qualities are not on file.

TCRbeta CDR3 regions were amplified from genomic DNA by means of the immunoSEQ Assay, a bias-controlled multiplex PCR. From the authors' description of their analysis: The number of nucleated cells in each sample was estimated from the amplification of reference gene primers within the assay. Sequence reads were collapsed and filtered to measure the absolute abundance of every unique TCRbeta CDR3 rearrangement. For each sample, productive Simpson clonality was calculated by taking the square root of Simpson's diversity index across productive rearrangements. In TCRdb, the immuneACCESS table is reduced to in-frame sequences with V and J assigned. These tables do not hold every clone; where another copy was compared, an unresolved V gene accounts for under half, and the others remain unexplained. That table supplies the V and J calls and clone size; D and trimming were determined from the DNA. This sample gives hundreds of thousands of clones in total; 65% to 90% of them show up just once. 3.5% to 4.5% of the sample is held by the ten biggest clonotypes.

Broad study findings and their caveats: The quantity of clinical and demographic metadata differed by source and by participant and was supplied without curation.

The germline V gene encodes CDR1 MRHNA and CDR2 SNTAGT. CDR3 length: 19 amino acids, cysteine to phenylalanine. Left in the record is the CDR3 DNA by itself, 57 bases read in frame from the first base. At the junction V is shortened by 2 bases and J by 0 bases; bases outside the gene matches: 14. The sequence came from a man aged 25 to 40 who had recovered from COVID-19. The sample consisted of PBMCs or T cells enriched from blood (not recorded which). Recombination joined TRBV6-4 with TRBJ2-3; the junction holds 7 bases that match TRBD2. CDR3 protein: CASSDRSGERGTSTDTQYF. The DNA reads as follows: TGTGCCAGCAGTGACCGATCGGGAGAGCGGGGAACTAGCACAGATACGCAGTATTTT.